The present T cell receptor beta chain was sequenced within a study of blood T cell repertoires in COVID-19. Study details: In each case, the material was cDNA or gDNA derived from T cells, B-cell-depleted T cells, or PBMCs.

TCRdb keeps only in-frame clones here, not all; method: immunoSEQ multiplex PCR. The sample shows fewer than 250,000 clones, less than 90% of them seen only once. This clone was detected a few times. CDR1 SGDLS and CDR2 YYNGEE come from the germline V gene. This CDR3 is built from 15 residues. J lost 3 bases, V lost 0 bases, and 4 bases had no gene match. This TCR came from a man younger than 45 with acute or convalescent COVID-19. Sequenced input: peripheral blood. This rearrangement joins TRBV9 to TRBJ2-7, with 9 positions matching TRBD2. CDR3 nucleotide sequence: TGTGCCAGCAGCGTAGCACCTAGCGGGGACTACGAGCAGTACTTC. Translation: CASSVAPSGDYEQYF.